These 10 T cell receptor beta chains originate from one sample sequenced in a study of spatial heterogeneity in lung cancer. One entry per CDR3 protein results from TCRdb running MiXCR on the 5' RACE reads. The sample consists of 110,000 or so distinct CDR3 sequences, 11% of them appearing once. The time point is: blood at routine non-recurrence follow-up after resection. Sequenced material: PBMCs, taken at follow-up. Every receptor here comes from a female donor with early-stage non-small cell lung cancer.

The table lists this clonotype with many counts. The chain links TRBV27 to TRBJ2-1; D ambiguous. CDR3 size: 15 residues. Germline values: CDR1 MNHEY, CDR2 SMNVEV (reference sequence). Trimming took 3 bases from V and 5 from J, leaving 14 bases between them. The CDR3 spells CASSFGLRINNEQFF. CDR3 in DNA: TGTGCCAGCAGTTTTGGCCTCCGTATAAACAATGAGCAGTTCTTC.

In this sample, this clonotype turned up a few times. The V call is TRBV28, the J call TRBJ2-7; a possible D gene is TRBD2 (6 bases). The CDR3 loop spans 15 amino acids. Looked up from germline, CDR1 is MDHEN and CDR2 is SYDVKM. V dropped 7 bases and J dropped 3 bases, with 19 bases sitting between them. CDR3 loop: CASISTGALFYEQYF. CDR3 DNA sequence: TGTGCCAGCATCTCCACGGGAGCCCTTTTCTACGAGCAGTACTTC. Looking up the rest from reference TRBV28 and TRBJ2-7 gives the full variable domain: DVKVTQSSRYLVKRTGEKVFLECVQDMDHENMFWYRQDPGLGLRLIYFSYDVKMKEKGDIPEGYSVSREKKERFSLILESASTNQTSMYLCASISTGALFYEQYFGPGTRLTVT.

The gene calls are TRBV28 and TRBJ2-2; 13 positions agree with TRBD2. The germline gives CDR1 MDHEN, CDR2 SYDVKM. J was trimmed by 7 bases and V by 6 bases; bases with no gene match: 8. The CDR3 sequence is 16 residues long. CDR3 in amino acids: CASSRRLAGGGGELFF. The DNA for the CDR3 is TGTGCCAGCAGCCGAAGACTAGCGGGAGGAGGCGGGGAGCTGTTTTTT.

A few counts support this clonotype. This chain uses TRBV20-1 with TRBJ2-3, with D perhaps TRBD1 or TRBD2 (5 bases each). The CDR3 length is 12 residues. V was pared by 3 bases and J by 4 bases, with 8 bases between. Germline V lookup: CDR1 DFQATT, CDR2 SNEGSKA (reference sequence). DNA of the CDR3: TGCAGTGCTAGGTGGGACCCAGATACGCAGTATTTT. Protein: CSARWDPDTQYF.

The rearrangement uses TRBV5-1 and TRBJ2-6, with TRBD1 matching over 9 bases. This CDR3 has 18 residues. J was trimmed by 0 bases and V by 0 bases; bases with no gene match: 4. The germline CDR1 and CDR2 sequences are SGHRS and YFSETQ. The CDR3 DNA is TGCGCCAGCAGCTTGGGGGACAGGGTACTCTCTGGGGCCAACGTCCTGACTTTC. It codes for CASSLGDRVLSGANVLTF.

The chain joins TRBV29-1 to TRBJ2-4; D may be TRBD1 or TRBD2 (5 bases each). The V end lost 4 bases, the J end lost 1 base, and 14 bases lay between the germline ends. CDR3 length: 15 residues. Germline CDR1 SQVTM, CDR2 ANQGSEA. The CDR3 is CSVGGWGNAKNIQYF. In DNA form, the CDR3 reads TGCAGCGTTGGGGGTTGGGGGAATGCCAAAAACATTCAGTACTTC.

V usage is TRBV7-2 and J usage is TRBJ2-3; D may match TRBD1 or TRBD2 (6 bases each). From germline, CDR1 is SGHTA and CDR2 FQGNSA. V shed 1 base and J shed 5 bases, with 13 bases lying between them. The CDR3 has 15 residues. Here the CDR3 DNA reads TGTGCCAGCAGCTTAGGGGGGGCTACCGTAGATACGCAGTATTTT. Protein sequence: CASSLGGATVDTQYF.

Ten or more counts support this clonotype. V and J are TRBV10-3 and TRBJ2-7, with TRBD1 matching 8 bases. This CDR3 spans 13 amino acids. V trimming: 4 bases; J trimming: 4 bases; junction bases outside the gene matches: 3. The germline gives CDR1 ENHRY, CDR2 SYGVKD. This chain's CDR3 is CAISGTGSYEQYF. DNA of the CDR3: TGTGCCATCAGTGGGACAGGGTCATACGAGCAGTACTTC.

This clonotype was recorded at least ten times. The V and J genes are TRBV2 and TRBJ2-4; TRBD2 matches 12 bases. Per germline, CDR1 SNHLY and CDR2 FYNNEI. The CDR3 has 16 amino acids. The ends lost 8 bases at V and 4 bases at J; junction bases unmatched: 9. In nucleotides, the CDR3 is TGTGCCAGCGACCGGACTAGCGGGGCTAATAAAAACATTCAGTACTTC. As protein: CASDRTSGANKNIQYF.

A few counts support this clonotype. The CDR3 here is CASSQNAGQGGTEAFF. The CDR3 DNA sequence: TGTGCCAGCAGCCAAAACGCAGGTCAGGGCGGCACTGAAGCTTTCTTT. The rearrangement links TRBV4-2 to TRBJ1-1; D possibly corresponds to TRBD1 (5 bases). Germline V gene data show CDR1 as LGHNA and CDR2 as YNFKEQ. Trimming pared 2 bases from V and 4 bases from J, leaving 17 bases between. The CDR3 covers 16 residues.